This passage covers 26 T cell receptor beta chains from one sample sequenced in a study of OX40 agonist ivuxolimab in advanced cancers. The method was immunoSEQ multiplex PCR; TCRdb's version includes in-frame clones alone and lacks a portion of them. In the table there are about 9,900 clones, 70% of which are singletons. The sample here was CD4+ or CD8+ T cells sorted from blood, taken in a trial of the OX40 agonist ivuxolimab. The source is an adult with an advanced solid tumor such as melanoma, head and neck, liver or kidney cancer.

The chain links TRBV28 to TRBJ2-7, with 7 bases identical to TRBD1. The germline gives CDR1 MDHEN, CDR2 SYDVKM. Losses at the gene ends were 1 base for V and 2 bases for J; bases not matched to a gene: 2. CDR3 length equals 14 residues. The CDR3 DNA sequence: TGTGCCAGCAGTTTATTAGGACAGGCCTACGAGCAGTACTTC. This codes for CASSLLGQAYEQYF. Looking up the rest from reference TRBV28 and TRBJ2-7 gives the full variable domain: DVKVTQSSRYLVKRTGEKVFLECVQDMDHENMFWYRQDPGLGLRLIYFSYDVKMKEKGDIPEGYSVSREKKERFSLILESASTNQTSMYLCASSLLGQAYEQYFGPGTRLTVT.

J is TRBJ2-3 and V is TRBV4-1; TRBD2 is a possible D gene (5 bases). V was pared by 4 bases and J by 2 bases, with 13 bases between. There are 15 residues in the CDR3. The V gene's germline CDR1 is MGHRA and CDR2 YSYEKL. CDR3 in amino acids: CASSPGSRLTDTQYF. CDR3 in DNA: TGCGCCAGCAGCCCGGGGAGTAGACTCACAGATACGCAGTATTTT.

Turning to this clone: One end of the junction varies from germline; a read error may be responsible. The chain employs TRBV5-4 and TRBJ1-3, with a weak D call TRBD1 (5 bases). There are 14 residues in the CDR3. CDR1 and CDR2 (germline): SGHNT, YYREEE (reference sequence). This CDR3 reads CASSQTRDGNTIYF. For the CDR3, the DNA is TGCGCCAGCAGCCAAACCAGGGACGGAAACACCATATATTTT.

V is TRBV20-1 and J is TRBJ2-1; D may correspond to TRBD1 or TRBD2 (5 bases each). Trimming took 6 bases from V and 8 from J, leaving 8 bases between them. CDR3 length equals 10 residues. The germline gives CDR1 DFQATT, CDR2 SNEGSKA (reference sequence). The DNA for the CDR3 is TGCAGTGCAAGGGACCATGAGCAGTTCTTC. Protein: CSARDHEQFF.

The J gene is TRBJ2-3, the V gene TRBV7-3; the D gene is possibly TRBD1 (5 bases). This CDR3 has 13 residues. Germline CDR1 is SGHTA and CDR2 is FQGTGA. Between the trimmed V and J ends, which lost 5 bases and 4 bases, there was a span of 10 bases. CDR3 loop: CASSPIGADTQYF. The CDR3, as DNA: TGTGCCAGCAGCCCAATAGGGGCAGATACGCAGTATTTT. Full variable domain (remainder filled in from reference TRBV7-3 and TRBJ2-3): GAGVSQTPSNKVTEKGKYVELRCDPISGHTALYWYRQSLGQGPEFLIYFQGTGAADDSGLPNDRFFAVRPEGSVSTLKIQRTERGDSAVYLCASSPIGADTQYFGPGTRLTVL.

The V gene is TRBV6-5, the J gene TRBJ2-1; 16 positions agree with TRBD2. Germline loops: CDR1 MNHEY, CDR2 SVGAGI. This CDR3 is built from 14 residues. The J segment lost 9 bases and the V segment lost 6 bases, leaving 2 bases of the junction unmatched. CDR3 amino acids: CASRGLAGGFEQFF. CDR3 nucleotides: TGTGCCAGCAGGGGACTAGCGGGAGGGTTTGAGCAGTTCTTC.

This chain joins TRBV7-8 and TRBJ2-3, with 13 bases matching TRBD2. The trim removed 5 bases at V and 5 bases at J, leaving 4 bases unmatched. Germline V gene data show CDR1 as SGHVS and CDR2 as FQNEAQ. This CDR3 is built from 15 residues. CDR3 in amino acids: CASSPTSGGLDTQYF. The CDR3 nucleotides read TGTGCCAGCAGCCCGACTAGCGGGGGGTTAGATACGCAGTATTTT.

This chain links TRBV18 with TRBJ2-7; no reliable D call. Germline assignment: CDR1 KGHSH and CDR2 LQKENI. This CDR3 comprises 12 residues. V was clipped by 6 bases and J by 0 bases, with 6 bases between them. CDR3 nucleotide sequence: TGTGCCAGCTCCCTCAGCTCCTACGAGCAGTACTTC. Its translation: CASSLSSYEQYF.

The V call is TRBV6-5, the J call TRBJ2-7, with 14 bases identical to TRBD2. V lost 8 bases and J lost 3; bases outside the gene matches: 6. The CDR3 contains 15 residues. Per germline, CDR1 MNHEY and CDR2 SVGAGI. This CDR3 is CASGLAGGGYYEQYF. CDR3 in DNA: TGTGCCAGCGGACTAGCGGGAGGAGGGTACTACGAGCAGTACTTC.

The chain carries TRBV19 and TRBJ1-1, with 10 bases matching TRBD1. Per germline, CDR1 LNHDA and CDR2 SQIVND (reference sequence). Trimming removed 5 bases from V and 7 bases from J; junction bases left unmatched: 16. The CDR3 is 17 amino acids. The CDR3 here is CASSPYPSTGGLDEAFF. The CDR3, as DNA: TGTGCCAGTAGTCCTTACCCCTCGACAGGGGGCCTCGATGAAGCTTTCTTT. The whole variable domain, filled in from reference TRBV19 and TRBJ1-1, reads DGGITQSPKYLFRKEGQNVTLSCEQNLNHDAMYWYRQDPGQGLRLIYYSQIVNDFQKGDIAEGYSVSREKKESFPLTVTSAQKNPTAFYLCASSPYPSTGGLDEAFFGQGTRLTVV.

CDR3 nucleotides: TGTGCCAGCAGCGTCGAACAGGGGAGCACAGATACGCAGTATTTT. It is translated as CASSVEQGSTDTQYF. The chain joins TRBV9 to TRBJ2-3; 7 bases line up with TRBD1. Per germline, CDR1 SGDLS and CDR2 YYNGEE. Unmatched junction bases numbered 3, after V lost 2 bases and J lost 0 bases. The length of the CDR3 is 15 residues.

The chain uses TRBV7-9 and TRBJ1-5; 7 bases are a match to TRBD1. V shed 5 bases and J 6 bases; nucleotides not matched to a gene: 10. The CDR3 totals 15 residues. CDR1 SEHNR and CDR2 FQNEAQ come from the germline V gene (reference sequence). The CDR3 DNA reads as TGTGCCAGCAGCGCCGACGAGGGGGCCGGTCAGCCCCAGCATTTT. This encodes CASSADEGAGQPQHF.

A few counts support this clone. The gene calls are TRBV6-1 and TRBJ2-3; D is unclear. Germline V gives CDR1 MNHNS, CDR2 SASEGT. The V and J ends lost 11 bases and 3 bases respectively, with 12 bases between them. This CDR3 has 12 residues. CDR3 protein: CASSHGTDTQYF. The CDR3 region has the DNA TGTGCCTCATCACACGGAACAGATACGCAGTATTTT.

The J gene is TRBJ2-1, the V gene TRBV7-8, with D possibly TRBD2 on 7 matching bases. This CDR3 spans 15 amino acids. Trimming shortened V by 2 bases and J by 8 bases, and 16 bases separated the two germline ends. Germline V gene lookup returns CDR1 SGHVS and CDR2 FQNEAQ. The CDR3 here is CASSLTGGDGDEQFF. For the CDR3, the DNA is TGTGCCAGCAGCTTAACGGGGGGCGATGGCGATGAGCAGTTCTTC. The full variable domain, in which reference TRBV7-8 and TRBJ2-1 provide the parts outside the CDR3, is GAGVSQSPRYKVAKRGQDVALRCDPISGHVSLFWYQQALGQGPEFLTYFQNEAQLDKSGLPSDRFFAERPEGSVSTLKIQRTQQEDSAVYLCASSLTGGDGDEQFFGPGTRLTVL.

This clone is labeled medium-sized. This same CDR3 is encoded by further DNA sequences in the sample. As DNA, the CDR3 is TGCGCCAGCAGTGAGGGGTACACTGAAGCTTTCTTT. This sequence encodes CASSEGYTEAFF. The gene calls are TRBV10-2 and TRBJ1-1, with D hard to call. V was clipped by 2 bases and J by 3 bases, with 4 bases between them. The germline gives CDR1 WSHSY, CDR2 SAAADI. CDR3 size: 12 residues.

The rearrangement links TRBV11-2 to TRBJ2-7; the match to TRBD2 covers 7 bases. V gave up 2 bases and J gave up 5 bases; unmatched junction bases: 9. The CDR3 has 15 residues. Germline loops: CDR1 SGHAT, CDR2 FQNNGV. The CDR3 region has the DNA TGTGCCAGCAGCTTAAACGACGGGGCGGGAGACGAGCAGTACTTC. Amino acids: CASSLNDGAGDEQYF.

This sequence joins TRBV6-5 and TRBJ2-7, with D maybe TRBD2 (5 bases). CDR1 and CDR2 (germline): MNHEY, SVGAGI. V dropped 2 bases and J dropped 6 bases, with 14 bases sitting between them. This CDR3 has 14 residues. The CDR3 loop reads CASSYAGTDGEQYF. Here the CDR3 DNA reads TGTGCCAGCAGTTACGCGGGTACTGACGGCGAGCAGTACTTC.

This clone was recorded a few times. V and J are TRBV10-2 and TRBJ1-2; D remains unclear. Germline V CDR1 and CDR2: WSHSY, SAAADI. Trimming cost V 0 bases and J 7 bases, with 12 bases left between them. The CDR3 is 14 amino acids. CDR3 sequence: CASSESTSWAGYTF. Here the CDR3 DNA reads TGCGCCAGCAGTGAGTCGACCTCGTGGGCTGGCTACACCTTC.

Written as DNA, the CDR3 is TGTGCCAGCAGCTTCACTAGCGGGGGCCCTTGGGAGCAGTACTTC. Translated: CASSFTSGGPWEQYF. The J gene is TRBJ2-7, the V gene TRBV7-2, with 11 bases fitting TRBD2. The CDR3 has 15 residues. Unmatched junction bases numbered 8, after V lost 3 bases and J lost 7 bases. CDR1 is SGHTA, CDR2 FQGNSA, per germline.

This clone showed up many times. V usage is TRBV5-6 and J usage is TRBJ2-7; D possibly uses TRBD1 or TRBD2 (5 bases each). V was cut by 4 bases and J by 2 bases, with 19 bases left in between. Germline CDR1 is SGHDT and CDR2 is YYEEEE. The CDR3 sequence is 16 residues long. CDR3 nucleotide sequence: TGTGCCAGCAGCGAGAGTAGCGAGAGAGGGGCCTACGAGCAGTACTTC. Amino acids: CASSESSERGAYEQYF.

The V call is TRBV29-1, the J call TRBJ2-1, with TRBD1 matching 9 bases. V lost 2 bases and J lost 9; bases outside the gene matches: 14. Germline V gives CDR1 SQVTM, CDR2 ANQGSEA. This CDR3 has 16 residues. Here the CDR3 reads CSVELVGTGKESEQFF. In DNA, the CDR3 is TGCAGCGTTGAACTGGTGGGGACAGGGAAAGAGAGTGAGCAGTTCTTC.

V is TRBV2 and J is TRBJ1-5, with D unclear. The V end lost 5 bases, the J end lost 2 bases, and 4 bases lay between the germline ends. CDR1 and CDR2 from the germline V gene are SNHLY and FYNNEI. This CDR3 contains 12 residues. CDR3 region: CASSWGNQPQHF. Here the CDR3 DNA reads TGTGCCAGCAGTTGGGGCAATCAGCCCCAGCATTTT.

The chain uses TRBV4-3 and TRBJ2-5, with D hard to call. V lost 0 bases and J lost 4, with 9 bases in between. Germline V gene sequence: CDR1 LGHNA, CDR2 YSLEER. The CDR3 sequence is 14 residues long. CDR3 loop: CASSQDKGLETQYF. The DNA of the CDR3 is TGCGCCAGCAGCCAAGATAAGGGTTTAGAGACCCAGTACTTC.

This clone was seen a handful of times. The chain links TRBV11-2 to TRBJ2-2, with 8 nucleotides matching TRBD2. Looked up from germline, CDR1 is SGHAT and CDR2 is FQNNGV. V shed 3 bases and J 5 bases; nucleotides not matched to a gene: 2. The CDR3 extends over 14 amino acids. DNA for the CDR3: TGTGCCAGCAGCTTTCGCGGGGGGACCGGGGAGCTGTTTTTT. It specifies CASSFRGGTGELFF.

The chain recombines TRBV9 with TRBJ1-1; 7 nucleotides align to TRBD1. The CDR3 is made up of 15 amino acids. Germline assignment: CDR1 SGDLS and CDR2 YYNGEE. Germline trimming cut 4 bases from V and 4 bases from J; bases unmatched to any gene: 10. CDR3 bases: TGTGCCAGCAGCCCTACTCAGGGGGGGAGCACTGAAGCTTTCTTT. This gives the protein CASSPTQGGSTEAFF.

The DNA for the CDR3 is TGTGCCAGCAGCACAGGACCGACTTTGAACACTGAAGCTTTCTTT. Its translation: CASSTGPTLNTEAFF. The chain combines TRBV7-9 with TRBJ1-1, with D perhaps matching TRBD1 (5 bases). V gave up 5 bases and J gave up 0 bases, with 13 bases separating them. Germline values: CDR1 SEHNR, CDR2 FQNEAQ (reference sequence). The CDR3 loop spans 15 amino acids.